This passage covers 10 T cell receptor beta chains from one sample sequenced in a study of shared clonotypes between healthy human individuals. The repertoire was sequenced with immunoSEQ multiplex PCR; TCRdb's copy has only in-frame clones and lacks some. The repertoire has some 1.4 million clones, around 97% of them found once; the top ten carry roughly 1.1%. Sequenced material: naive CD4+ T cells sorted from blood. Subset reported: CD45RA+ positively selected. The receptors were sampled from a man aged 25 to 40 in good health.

The DNA of the CDR3 is TGTGCCAGCAGTACTAGCGGTTTCACAGATACGCAGTATTTT. Protein sequence: CASSTSGFTDTQYF. The gene calls are TRBV6-1 and TRBJ2-3; 8 bases align to TRBD2. The CDR3 extends over 14 amino acids. V shed 5 bases, J shed 2 bases, and the junction held 3 bases outside the gene matches. Looked up from germline, CDR1 is MNHNS and CDR2 is SASEGT.

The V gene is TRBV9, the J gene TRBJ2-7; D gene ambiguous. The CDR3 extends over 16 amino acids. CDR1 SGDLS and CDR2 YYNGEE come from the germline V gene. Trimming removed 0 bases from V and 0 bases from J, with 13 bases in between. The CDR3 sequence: CASSVGAKGGSYEQYF. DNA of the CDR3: TGTGCCAGCAGCGTAGGTGCCAAAGGTGGCTCCTACGAGCAGTACTTC.

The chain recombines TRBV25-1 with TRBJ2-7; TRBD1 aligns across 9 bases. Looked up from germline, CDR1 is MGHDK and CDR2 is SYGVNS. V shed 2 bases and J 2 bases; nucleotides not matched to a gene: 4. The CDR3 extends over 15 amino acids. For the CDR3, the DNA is TGTGCCAGCAGTGAACCGGGGACAGGGCCCTACGAGCAGTACTTC. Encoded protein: CASSEPGTGPYEQYF.

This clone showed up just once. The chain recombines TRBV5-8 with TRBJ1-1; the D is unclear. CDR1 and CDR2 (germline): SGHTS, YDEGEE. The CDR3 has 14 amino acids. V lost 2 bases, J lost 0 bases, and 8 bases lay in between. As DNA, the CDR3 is TGTGCCAGCAGCTTCATGGCGGTGAACACTGAAGCTTTCTTT. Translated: CASSFMAVNTEAFF.

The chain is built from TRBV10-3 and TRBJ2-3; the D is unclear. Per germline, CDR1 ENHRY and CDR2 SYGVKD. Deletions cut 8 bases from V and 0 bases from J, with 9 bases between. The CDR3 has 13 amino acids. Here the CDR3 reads CAIQSPSTDTQYF. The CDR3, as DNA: TGTGCCATCCAGAGCCCAAGCACAGATACGCAGTATTTT.

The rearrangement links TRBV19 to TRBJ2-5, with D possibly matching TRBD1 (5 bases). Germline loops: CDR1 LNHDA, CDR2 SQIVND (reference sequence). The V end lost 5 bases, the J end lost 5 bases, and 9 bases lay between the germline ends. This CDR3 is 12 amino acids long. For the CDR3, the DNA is TGTGCCAGTAGTCTGGGGCCGGAGACCCAGTACTTC. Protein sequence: CASSLGPETQYF. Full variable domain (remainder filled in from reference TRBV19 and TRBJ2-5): DGGITQSPKYLFRKEGQNVTLSCEQNLNHDAMYWYRQDPGQGLRLIYYSQIVNDFQKGDIAEGYSVSREKKESFPLTVTSAQKNPTAFYLCASSLGPETQYFGPGTRLLVL.

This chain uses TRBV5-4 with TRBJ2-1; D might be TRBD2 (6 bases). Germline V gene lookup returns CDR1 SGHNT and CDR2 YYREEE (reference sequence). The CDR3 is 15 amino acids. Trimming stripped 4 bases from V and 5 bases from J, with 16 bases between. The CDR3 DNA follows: TGTGCCAGCAGCGGGACTCCGGGTCTTGACAATGAGCAGTTCTTC. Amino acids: CASSGTPGLDNEQFF. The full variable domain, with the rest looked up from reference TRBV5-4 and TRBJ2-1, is ETGVTQSPTHLIKTRGQQVTLRCSSQSGHNTVSWYQQALGQGPQFIFQYYREEENGRGNFPPRFSGLQFPNYSSELNVNALELDDSALYLCASSGTPGLDNEQFFGPGTRLTVL.

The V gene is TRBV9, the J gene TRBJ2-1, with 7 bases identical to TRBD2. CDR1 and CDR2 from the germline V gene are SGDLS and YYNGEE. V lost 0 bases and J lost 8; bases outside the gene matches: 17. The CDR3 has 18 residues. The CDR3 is CASSVDGRSAGIHDEQFF. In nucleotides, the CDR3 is TGTGCCAGCAGCGTAGACGGGAGGTCGGCAGGGATCCACGATGAGCAGTTCTTC.

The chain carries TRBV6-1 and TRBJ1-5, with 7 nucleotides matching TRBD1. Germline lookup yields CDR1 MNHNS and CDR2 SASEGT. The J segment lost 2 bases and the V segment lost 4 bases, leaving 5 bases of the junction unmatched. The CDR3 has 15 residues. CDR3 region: CASSGSQGGNQPQHF. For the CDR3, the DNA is TGTGCCAGCAGTGGCTCTCAGGGGGGCAATCAGCCCCAGCATTTT.

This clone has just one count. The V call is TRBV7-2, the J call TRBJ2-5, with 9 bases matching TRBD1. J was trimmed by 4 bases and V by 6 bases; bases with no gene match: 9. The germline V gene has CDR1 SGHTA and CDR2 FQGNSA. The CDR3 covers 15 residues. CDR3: CASRAAGTGIETQYF. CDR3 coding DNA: TGTGCCAGCAGAGCTGCCGGGACAGGGATAGAGACCCAGTACTTC.